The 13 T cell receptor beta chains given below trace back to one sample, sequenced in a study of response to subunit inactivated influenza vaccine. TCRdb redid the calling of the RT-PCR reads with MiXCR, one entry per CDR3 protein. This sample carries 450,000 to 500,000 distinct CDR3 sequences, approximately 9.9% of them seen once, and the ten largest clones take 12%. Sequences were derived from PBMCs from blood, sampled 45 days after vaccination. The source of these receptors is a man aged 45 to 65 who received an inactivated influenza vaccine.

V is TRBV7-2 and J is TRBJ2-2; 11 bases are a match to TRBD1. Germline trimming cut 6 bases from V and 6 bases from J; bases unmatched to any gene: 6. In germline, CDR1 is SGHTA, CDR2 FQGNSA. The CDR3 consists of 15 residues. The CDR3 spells CASRRTGGAAGELFF. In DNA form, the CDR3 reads TGTGCCAGCAGACGGACAGGGGGCGCCGCCGGGGAGCTGTTTTTT.

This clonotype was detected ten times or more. This CDR3 reads CASSLGSKGNEQFF. DNA for the CDR3: TGCGCCAGCAGCTTGGGGTCAAAGGGTAATGAGCAGTTCTTC. The chain links TRBV5-1 to TRBJ2-1, with D hard to call. The germline gives CDR1 SGHRS, CDR2 YFSETQ. The V gene lost 0 bases and the J gene lost 7 bases, with 11 bases spanning the gap. This CDR3 region has 14 residues.

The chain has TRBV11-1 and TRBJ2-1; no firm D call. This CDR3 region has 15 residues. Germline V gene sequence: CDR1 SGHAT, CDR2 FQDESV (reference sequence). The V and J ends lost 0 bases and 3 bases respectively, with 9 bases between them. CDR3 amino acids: CASSLALTDYNEQFF. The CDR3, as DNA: TGTGCCAGCAGCTTAGCGCTAACAGACTACAATGAGCAGTTCTTC.

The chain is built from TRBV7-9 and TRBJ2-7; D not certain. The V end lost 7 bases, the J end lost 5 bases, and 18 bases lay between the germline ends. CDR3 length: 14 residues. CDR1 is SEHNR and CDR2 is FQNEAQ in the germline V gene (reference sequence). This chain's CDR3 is CASIPDGRWHEQYF. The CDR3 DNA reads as TGTGCCAGCATCCCGGACGGTCGATGGCACGAGCAGTACTTC.

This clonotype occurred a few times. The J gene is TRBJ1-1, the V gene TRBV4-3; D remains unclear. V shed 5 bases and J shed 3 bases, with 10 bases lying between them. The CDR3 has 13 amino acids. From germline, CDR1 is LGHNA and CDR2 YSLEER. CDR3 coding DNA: TGCGCCAGCAGCGACGCCTCGGACACTGAAGCTTTCTTT. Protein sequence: CASSDASDTEAFF.

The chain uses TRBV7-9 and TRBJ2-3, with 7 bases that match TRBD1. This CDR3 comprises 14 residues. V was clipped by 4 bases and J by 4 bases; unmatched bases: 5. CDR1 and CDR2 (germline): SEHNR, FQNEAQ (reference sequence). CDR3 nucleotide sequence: TGTGCCAGCAGCTCGGACAGGCAGTCAGATACGCAGTATTTT. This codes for CASSSDRQSDTQYF.

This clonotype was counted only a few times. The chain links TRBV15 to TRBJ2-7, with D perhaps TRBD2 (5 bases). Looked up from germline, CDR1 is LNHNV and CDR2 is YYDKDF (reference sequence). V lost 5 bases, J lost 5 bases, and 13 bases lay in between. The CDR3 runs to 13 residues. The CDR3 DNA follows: TGTGCCACCAGCCCAACACTCGGGAACGAGCAGTACTTC. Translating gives CATSPTLGNEQYF.

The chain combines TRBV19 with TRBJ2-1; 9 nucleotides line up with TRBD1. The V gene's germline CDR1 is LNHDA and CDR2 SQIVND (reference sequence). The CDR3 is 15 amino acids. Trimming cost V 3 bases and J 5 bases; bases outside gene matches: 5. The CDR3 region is CASSMHRGQHNEQFF. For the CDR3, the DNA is TGTGCCAGTAGTATGCACAGGGGGCAGCACAATGAGCAGTTCTTC.

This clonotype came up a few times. This chain's CDR3 is CASSQKTSGGIYEQYF. The DNA for the CDR3 is TGCGCCAGCAGCCAAAAGACTAGCGGGGGGATCTACGAGCAGTACTTC. The rearrangement uses TRBV4-1 and TRBJ2-7; TRBD2 aligns across 13 bases. Germline CDR1 MGHRA, CDR2 YSYEKL. The CDR3 extends over 16 amino acids. With V trimmed by 2 bases and J by 3 bases, 4 bases remained unmatched.

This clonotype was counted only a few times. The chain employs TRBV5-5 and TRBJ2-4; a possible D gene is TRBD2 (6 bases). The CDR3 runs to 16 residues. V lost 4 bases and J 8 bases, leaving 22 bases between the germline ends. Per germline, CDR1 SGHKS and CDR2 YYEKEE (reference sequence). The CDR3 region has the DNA TGTGCCAGCAGCCCCCGTGACCGGGGGACTGGAGACATTCAGTACTTC. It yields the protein CASSPRDRGTGDIQYF.

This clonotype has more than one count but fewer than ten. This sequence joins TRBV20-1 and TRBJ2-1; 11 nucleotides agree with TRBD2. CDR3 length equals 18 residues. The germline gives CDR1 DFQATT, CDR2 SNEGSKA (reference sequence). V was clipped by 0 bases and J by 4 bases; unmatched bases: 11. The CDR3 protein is CSARDLLAGGRGYNEQFF. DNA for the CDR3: TGCAGTGCTAGAGATCTTTTAGCGGGGGGGCGTGGATACAATGAGCAGTTCTTC.

In nucleotides, the CDR3 is TGTGCCAGCTCCCTCGACAGGGTCCACGAGCAGTACTTC. Translated, it gives CASSLDRVHEQYF. This chain links TRBV18 with TRBJ2-7; 7 positions match TRBD1. Germline V gene lookup returns CDR1 KGHSH and CDR2 LQKENI. V lost 6 bases, J lost 5 bases, and 7 bases stayed unmatched. The CDR3 is 13 residues long. Based on the CDR3 plus reference TRBV18 and TRBJ2-7, the full variable domain is NAGVMQNPRHLVRRRGQEARLRCSPMKGHSHVYWYRQLPEEGLKFMVYLQKENIIDESGMPKERFSAEFPKEGPSILRIQQVVRGDSAAYFCASSLDRVHEQYFGPGTRLTVT.

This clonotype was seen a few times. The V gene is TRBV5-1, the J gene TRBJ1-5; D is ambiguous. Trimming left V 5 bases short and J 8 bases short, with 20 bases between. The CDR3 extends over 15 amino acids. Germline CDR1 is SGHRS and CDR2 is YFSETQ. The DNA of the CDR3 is TGCGCCAGCAGGGCTCTGGGAAAGGGATCGGAGCCCCAGCATTTT. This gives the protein CASRALGKGSEPQHF. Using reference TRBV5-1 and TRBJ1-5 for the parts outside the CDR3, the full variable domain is KAGVTQTPRYLIKTRGQQVTLSCSPISGHRSVSWYQQTPGQGLQFLFEYFSETQRNKGNFPGRFSGRQFSNSRSEMNVSTLELGDSALYLCASRALGKGSEPQHFGDGTRLSIL.